A selection of T cell receptor beta chains follows, all from one sample in a study of blood T cell repertoires in COVID-19. Some clones are missing from TCRdb's copy, which holds only in-frame ones; the method was immunoSEQ multiplex PCR. The sample lists about 400,000 clones, about 90% occurring once. The sequencing sample was made of PBMCs or T cells enriched from blood (not recorded which). These TCRs come from a man aged 35 to 55 in a cohort exposed to, infected with or recovered from COVID-19 (not recorded which). CDR3s include the opening cysteine and the closing phenylalanine or tryptophan. D genes are given only for firm matches. Some rows mark clone size as missing; the rest say once, few, many or name a class of expanded clone.

>13|TRBJ2-5|-|-|TRBV11-2
TGTGCCAGCAGCTTAGGAGTAGAAGAGACCCAGTACTTC
CASSLGVEETQYF
>16|TRBJ2-3|-|TRBD1|TRBV29-1
TGCAGCGTTGACCCTGGACAGGGGGGCTCCACAGATACGCAGTATTTT
CSVDPGQGGSTDTQYF
>17|TRBJ2-3|-|-|TRBV4-1
TGCGCCAGCAGCCAAACCCTTTCAGTATGGAGCACAGATACGCAGTATTTT
CASSQTLSVWSTDTQYF
>14|TRBJ2-2|-|-|TRBV27
TGTGCCAGCAGTTTTTTTTCAGGGACCGGGGAGCTGTTTTTT
CASSFFSGTGELFF
>14|TRBJ2-7|-|-|TRBV11-2
TGTGCCAGCAGCTCGAGACTCGAAGCCTACGAGCAGTACTTC
CASSSRLEAYEQYF
>17|TRBJ1-3|-|-|TRBV2
TGTGCCAGCAGCGTAGTTATAACAGGGAGCTCTGGAAACACCATATATTTT
CASSVVITGSSGNTIYF
>14|TRBJ2-5|-|-|TRBV10-3
TGTGCCATCAGTGAACAGGGAAACCAAGAGACCCAGTACTTC
CAISEQGNQETQYF
>17|TRBJ1-1|-|TRBD1|TRBV5-3
TGTGCCAGAAGCTTGGGCGGGACAGGCGCTACGTTGATCGGAGCTTTCTTT
CARSLGGTGATLIGAFF
>12|TRBJ2-7|-|-|TRBV28
TGTGCCAGCAGTAGCGTCTCCTACGAGCAGTACTTC
CASSSVSYEQYF
>14|TRBJ2-5|-|-|TRBV5-6
TGTGCCAGCAGCAACACCCAGGGTGCTGAGACCCAGTACTTC
CASSNTQGAETQYF
>15|TRBJ1-2|-|TRBD1|TRBV7-2
TGTGCCAGCAGCTTAGACAGGGGTGTGAACTATGGCTACACCTTC
CASSLDRGVNYGYTF
>16|TRBJ2-2|-|TRBD2|TRBV28
TGTGCCAGCAGTTTGGGACTAGCGGGAGCGGGCGGGGAGCTGTTTTTT
CASSLGLAGAGGELFF
>11|TRBJ2-7|-|-|TRBV20-1
TGCAGTGCTAGCAGCGGCTACGAGCAGTACTTC
CSASSGYEQYF
>14|TRBJ1-6|once|-|TRBV3-1/TRBV3-2
TGTGCCAGCAGCCAAGGCCCCGGTCAATCACCCCTCCACTTT
CASSQGPGQSPLHF
>15|TRBJ1-5|-|TRBD1|TRBV19
TGTGCCAGTAGTCCGGGACAGGGGGCTTTTCAGCCCCAGCATTTT
CASSPGQGAFQPQHF
>13|TRBJ2-7|-|-|TRBV27
TGTGCCAGCAGTACTGGGACATTTTTGGAGCAGTACTTC
CASSTGTFLEQYF
>14|TRBJ2-3|-|TRBD2|TRBV5-1
TGCGCCAGCAGGGCGGGAGTTAGTATAGATACGCAGTATTTT
CASRAGVSIDTQYF
>14|TRBJ1-1|-|TRBD1|TRBV14
TGTGCCAGCAGCCCGGACAGGGAGGACACTGAAGCTTTCTTT
CASSPDREDTEAFF
>16|TRBJ1-5|-|TRBD1|TRBV27
TGTGCCAGCAGTCCCCGCGGACAGGGGAGCAATCAGCCCCAGCATTTT
CASSPRGQGSNQPQHF
>15|TRBJ1-2|-|-|TRBV5-1
TGCGCCAGCAGCTTTACAGGGCGTGAGGACTATGGCTACACCTTC
CASSFTGREDYGYTF
>14|TRBJ2-2|once|-|TRBV18
TGTGCCAGCTCACCGAGGGAGGACACCGGGGAGCTGTTTTTT
CASSPREDTGELFF
>14|TRBJ1-1|-|-|TRBV3-1/TRBV3-2
TGTGCCAGCAGCCAAGTAGGGGGGAACACTGAAGCTTTCTTT
CASSQVGGNTEAFF
>16|TRBJ2-1|-|-|TRBV12-2
TGTGCAAGTCGCCCGCGTATAGGGGGAGGGTGGAATGAGCAGTTCTTC
CASRPRIGGGWNEQFF
>13|TRBJ1-2|-|-|TRBV2
TGTGCCAGCAGGAAGGACTTTACTATGGGCTACACCTTC
CASRKDFTMGYTF
>14|TRBJ1-4|-|-|TRBV3-1/TRBV3-2
TGTGCCAGCAGCCGCGACACAACTAATGAAAAACTGTTTTTT
CASSRDTTNEKLFF
>15|TRBJ2-5|-|TRBD1|TRBV10-3
TGTGCCATCAGTGAGCCGGGACAGGGTAAAGAGACCCAGTACTTC
CAISEPGQGKETQYF
>14|TRBJ1-1|-|TRBD1|TRBV3-1/TRBV3-2
TGTGCCAGCAGCCAAGGACAGGGGGCCACTGAAGCTTTCTTT
CASSQGQGATEAFF
>16|TRBJ2-3|-|TRBD2|TRBV10-3
TGTGCCATCAGATCATGGGGCGGGAGGGCCGAAGATACGCAGTATTTT
CAIRSWGGRAEDTQYF
>14|TRBJ2-2|-|TRBD1|TRBV20-1
TGCAGTGCTAGTGACAGGGGAATGCGCGGGGAGCTGTTTTTT
CSASDRGMRGELFF
>14|TRBJ2-3|-|TRBD1|TRBV28
TGTGCCAGCATCCCAGGGACAGGCACAGATACGCAGTATTTT
CASIPGTGTDTQYF
>16|TRBJ1-3|-|-|TRBV5-5
TGTGCCAGCAGCTTGAGCTCTCAATCCTCTGGAAACACCATATATTTT
CASSLSSQSSGNTIYF
>12|TRBJ2-7|-|-|TRBV11-2
TGTGCCAGCAGCTTAACCGGCTACGAGCAGTACTTC
CASSLTGYEQYF
>16|TRBJ2-7|few|TRBD1|TRBV3-1/TRBV3-2
TGTGCCAGCAGCCCACACACTACCGGGACAGGGGACGAGCAGTACTTC
CASSPHTTGTGDEQYF
>14|TRBJ2-1|-|TRBD1|TRBV25-1
TGTGCCAGCAGCCGACAGGGGTCCTACAATGAGCAGTTCTTC
CASSRQGSYNEQFF
>14|TRBJ2-3|-|TRBD2|TRBV6-5
TGTGCCAGCAACCTAGCGGGAGCGGTCGGTACGCAGTATTTT
CASNLAGAVGTQYF
>15|TRBJ1-1|-|-|TRBV5-5
TGTGCCAGCAGCTCTATCCGACAGATGAACACTGAAGCTTTCTTT
CASSSIRQMNTEAFF
>11|TRBJ1-1|-|-|TRBV12-3/TRBV12-4
TGTGCCAGCAGTTCTTACACTGAAGCTTTCTTT
CASSSYTEAFF
>16|TRBJ2-3|-|TRBD1|TRBV5-1
TGCGCCAGCAGCTTGTTCGGGGGACAGGGAACAGATACGCAGTATTTT
CASSLFGGQGTDTQYF
>14|TRBJ2-5|-|TRBD2|TRBV5-1
TGCGCCAGCAGCTTGGGACCCGGGGGGGAGACCCAGTACTTC
CASSLGPGGETQYF
>14|TRBJ2-1|-|TRBD2|TRBV4-1
TGCGCCAGCAGTCAGGGACTAGCGGACAATGAGCAGTTCTTC
CASSQGLADNEQFF
>15|TRBJ2-1|-|-|TRBV15
TGTGCCACAGGCTCCGAGGGAAACTCCTACAATGAGCAGTTCTTC
CATGSEGNSYNEQFF
>14|TRBJ1-1|-|-|TRBV6-6
TGTGCCAGCAGTTACCCAGGGTGGGACACTGAAGCTTTCTTT
CASSYPGWDTEAFF
>12|TRBJ2-5|once|-|TRBV5-1
TGCGCCAGCAGCATAACGGGAGAGACCCAGTACTTC
CASSITGETQYF
>12|TRBJ1-2|-|-|TRBV10-3
TGTGCCATCAGTGGCAACTCTAAGGGCTACACCTTC
CAISGNSKGYTF
>17|TRBJ2-3|-|TRBD2|TRBV7-8
TGTGCCAGCAGCTTAAGGACTAGCGGGAGAGGCACAGATACGCAGTATTTT
CASSLRTSGRGTDTQYF
>16|TRBJ2-1|-|TRBD2|TRBV28
TGTGCCAGCAGTGCGGGACTAGCGGGACGAGACAATGAGCAGTTCTTC
CASSAGLAGRDNEQFF
>12|TRBJ2-1|-|TRBD2|TRBV10-2
TGCGCCAGCAGAGGACTAGTCGCTGAGCAGTTCTTC
CASRGLVAEQFF
>14|TRBJ1-1|-|-|TRBV7-8
TGTGCCAGCAGCTTCAGGGATTATAACACTGAAGCTTTCTTT
CASSFRDYNTEAFF
>15|TRBJ2-6|-|-|TRBV21-1
TGTGCCAGCAGCCTAGACAGGGCTGGGGCCAACGTCCTGACTTTC
CASSLDRAGANVLTF
>15|TRBJ1-2|-|-|TRBV25-1
TGTGCCAGCAGAACGTACTCCCCCGCACAGTGGGGCTACACCTTC
CASRTYSPAQWGYTF
>16|TRBJ2-1|-|-|TRBV11-2
TGTGCCAGCAGGCCAACCTTCGCGTTCGGGAACAATGAGCAGTTCTTC
CASRPTFAFGNNEQFF
>16|TRBJ1-6|-|TRBD1|TRBV5-4
TGTGCCAGCAGCGTAGAAATAGACAGGGTTGATTCACCCCTCCACTTT
CASSVEIDRVDSPLHF
>14|TRBJ2-3|-|TRBD2|TRBV6-4
TGTGCCAGCAGTGAAGCTAGCGGGGTGGATACGCAGTATTTT
CASSEASGVDTQYF
>15|TRBJ1-3|-|-|TRBV4-2
TGTGCCAGCAGCCAAGACAGGGTTTTAAGTGACACCATATATTTT
CASSQDRVLSDTIYF
>14|TRBJ2-1|once|-|TRBV4-1
TGCGCCAGCCGGGGTGCAGGTAGTCCCAATGAGCAGTTCTTC
CASRGAGSPNEQFF
>13|TRBJ1-2|-|-|TRBV19
TGTGCCAGTAGTATCCCGCGAAACTATGGCTACACCTTC
CASSIPRNYGYTF
>14|TRBJ1-2|-|TRBD1|TRBV27
TGTGCCAGCAGTTCACAAGGGACAGGAGGAGGCTACACCTTC
CASSSQGTGGGYTF
>14|TRBJ1-1|-|TRBD1|TRBV6-5
TGTGCCAGCAAAGGGACAGGGGTGAACACTGAAGCTTTCTTT
CASKGTGVNTEAFF
>14|TRBJ1-5|-|-|TRBV30
TGTGCCTGGTCGCGAGAGAGGGCTGATCAGCCCCAGCATTTT
CAWSRERADQPQHF